This section outlines one T cell receptor (beta chain) sequence together with its context. Its matching antigen is unknown. The data derive from a study of cytomegalovirus exposure and HLA in healthy donors. General study findings and limits: In a later analysis, a missense DCLRE1C variant was linked to TCR beta V- and J-gene trimming. Indistinguishable V segments, including TRBV6-2 and TRBV6-3, were excluded. The availability of immune exposure information extended only to CMV serostatus. An analysis done earlier found most TCR beta V segments productive about 87% or about 30% of the time.

Primers included in the PCR were 60 Vbeta and 13 Jbeta primers. The table came from immunoSEQ multiplex PCR; TCRdb's copy has only in-frame clones and leaves some out. The profile shows around 130,000 clones, 75% to 90% of them singletons. Unmatched junction bases numbered 3, after V lost 3 bases and J lost 4 bases. Germline CDR1 SGHRS, CDR2 YFSETQ. The CDR3 is 16 residues long. The source of this sequence is a woman aged 25-40 years in good health and CMV-seropositive. Sequencing used PBMCs. This chain links TRBV5-1 with TRBJ2-2; 13 bases line up with TRBD2. CDR3 nucleotide sequence: TGCGCCAGCAGCTCATGGACTAGCGGGAGCACCGGGGAGCTGTTTTTT. This translates into CASSSWTSGSTGELFF.